Reported below is one T cell receptor beta chain. This clonotype was picked up many times. Its specific antigen is unknown. One base away there is no much larger clone; base qualities are not given. The intended sense of this specimen's time point label: newly diagnosed GD, antithyroid drugs for less than 3 months. RNA was extracted from PBMCs in TRIzol for both TCR sequencing and RNA sequencing. The diagnosis of Graves' disease was made according to American Thyroid Association guidelines. Recruitment of patients was carried out at an endocrinology department in Xi'an, China. Each patient gave about 10 milliliters of peripheral blood, collected in an EDTA anticoagulant tube. Ficoll Paque Plus density gradient separation was used to isolate PBMCs, and no further T cell sorting was done. RNA quality was checked with an Agilent 2100 Bioanalyzer and agarose gel, and concentration with a NanoDrop 2000.

This record belongs to a study of regulatory T cells in long-lasting Graves disease (dated by TCRdb to 2020 to 2022). Notes on the research overall: In the newly diagnosed Graves' disease group, patients had been taking antithyroid drugs for less than 3 months. Patients with persistent Graves' disease were compared with patients with newly diagnosed Graves' disease using TCR sequencing and RNA sequencing of peripheral blood. The study was registered as a clinical trial and conducted in China. A total of around 35 samples underwent TCR sequencing: about 13 from persistent and approximately 20 from newly diagnosed Graves' disease patients.

Libraries came from multiplex PCR. The instrument was an Illumina HiSeq 4000. TCR beta libraries were built with iRepertoire HTBI primers and Arm-PCR amplification of CDR3 regions. Before sequencing, the PCR products underwent gel purification. The authors' analysis ran thus. A total of some 60 TRBV and 14 TRBJ segments were identified across samples and were used for gene usage analysis of CDR3 amino acid clonotypes. COPE and FqMerger were used to merge filtered high-quality paired reads into contigs. BLAST was used to align contigs to IMGT TRBV, TRBD and TRBJ reference genes, and CDR3 was defined according to IMGT. Highly expanded clones were defined as clonotypes with a frequency above 0.1%. Repertoire diversity was measured by Shannon entropy, and V-J evenness by the Gini coefficient. A clonotype found in more than one individual was treated as public. The public reads were reprocessed in TCRdb via fastp at Q25 and MiXCR, keeping in-frame beta chains. Each record represents a unique CDR3 protein, reported with the most common genes and DNA among its rows. The V and J calls reflect TCRdb's pipeline rather than the authors' work. Counted in this sample were about 530,000 distinct CDR3 sequences; about 15% of them appeared once. The ten largest clones add up to 20% to 25% of the sample.

Overall results and qualifications from the work: Sequencing and analysis were limited to the TCR beta chain. As a limitation, the authors acknowledged that the small sample size may reduce accuracy. Lower TCR Shannon entropy and fewer highly expanded clones were observed in persistent Graves' disease patients than in newly diagnosed patients, which suggested clonal expansion. The study examined only peripheral blood because the primary lesion, thyroid tissue, could not be accessed. A larger number of public clonotypes was shared among persistent patients (2,741) than among newly diagnosed patients (around 890).

This sample was shared with a second study, whose subject was T cells in Graves' hyperthyroidism and ophthalmopathy. As that second study puts it: A patient counted as having stable Graves' hyperthyroidism if no progression to ophthalmopathy occurred over 18 months of follow-up. The hyperthyroidism patients were between 18 and 65 years old and newly diagnosed, with a disease duration of less than 2 months. Exclusion was applied to patients with uncontrolled infections, other autoimmune diseases, pregnancy or lactation. Diagnoses were based on clinical symptoms, serum thyroxine and TRAb, thyroid ultrasound and orbital computed tomography. A first-round RT-PCR of the TCR CDR3 used the HTBI primer set with the Qiagen OneStep RT-PCR kit. Blood samples also contained most of the expanded thyroid clonotypes (frequency above 0.001), which suggests that blood repertoires may reflect thyroid immune responses. Ophthalmopathy was separated from stable hyperthyroidism by a 13 V-J signature model, with approximately 89% sensitivity and about 81% specificity obtained in cross-validation and 80%/75% obtained in testing. During validation, the model predicted progression to ophthalmopathy a median of about 6.3 months ahead of onset, with just under 71% sensitivity and more than 72% specificity. A discovery cohort of around 98 patients, about 43 with Graves' ophthalmopathy and over 55 with stable Graves' hyperthyroidism, was used to find distinguishing TCR V-J signatures. Whether ophthalmopathy could be predicted prospectively was tested in an independent validation cohort made up of about 18 hyperthyroidism patients plus 17 patients who later progressed to ophthalmopathy. For training and testing, the 100 or so patients in the discovery cohort were randomly divided in a 7:3 ratio. Thyroid tissue and blood T-cell repertoires from over 5 Graves' hyperthyroidism patients were also compared in the study. Once sampling was done, hyperthyroidism patients were given methimazole at a starting dose of 30 mg daily, whereas ophthalmopathy patients were given high-dose intravenous methylprednisolone. The libraries were constructed in a second round of multiplex PCR and then size-selected and purified. Libraries were sequenced paired-end with 100 bp reads on an Illumina HiSeq2000. SOAPnuke was used to process the raw data, with reads discarded if the reads contained adapters or uncalled bases, had a mean Phred below 15, or lacked an exact constant-primer or identifier match. High-quality paired reads were merged with COPE v1.2.5, and unique nucleotide sequences were defined as clonotypes. Clonotypes were aligned to IMGT TRBV, TRBD and TRBJ reference segments using MiTCR v1.1. Analysis was restricted to V-J combinations with a frequency above 0.0001, which covered roughly 99% of repertoires. The TCS score was defined as the ratio of F50 (clonal expansion) to E x V (chaos), calculated using BLOSUM62-based TCRdist between CDR3 peptides within each V-J. Welch's t-statistics and random forest reduced fewer than 600 V-J features to under 15, which were used in a naive Bayes classifier (R e1071). Sample size was not statistically predetermined, and blinding of investigators to group allocation was not performed. According to the paper, TCR Vbeta CDR3 sequencing was carried out on 135 peripheral blood samples, which came from 40 to 45 ophthalmopathy, 80 or so hyperthyroidism and roughly 17 progressor patients.

The sequence derives from a woman aged 40 to 65 with Graves disease. Donor details come from another sample of the same person, matched by shared clones. Here the sequenced sample was peripheral blood mononuclear cells (PBMCs), taken at new diagnosis, from a patient treated with antithyroid drugs.

The CDR3 amino acid sequence is: CASRAGGGVAGELFF. The nucleotide sequence is given as TGTGCCAGCAGGGCAGGGGGTGGTGTTGCCGGGGAGCTGTTTTTT. The sequence joins TRBV12-3 or TRBV12-4 to TRBJ2-2; TRBD1 agrees with 7 junctional bases. The germline V and J ends show losses of 6 bases and 6 bases respectively, and no gene match explains 10 bases of the junction. The CDR3 holds 15 amino acids from the cysteine to the phenylalanine. Only the CDR3 DNA is retained, 45 bases long and in frame from the first base.